The clone carrying this T cell receptor beta chain occurred once. Clones were read by immunoSEQ multiplex PCR, and TCRdb kept only the in-frame ones, dropping some. The table shows 200,000 to 250,000 clones, with 85% to 95% occurring only once. The record originates from a study of control samples from healthy donors and cancer patients. With V trimmed by 4 bases and J by 5 bases, 6 bases remained unmatched. The CDR3 totals 14 residues. CDR1 is MNHEY, CDR2 SVGEGT, per germline. V and J are TRBV6-2 or TRBV6-3 and TRBJ2-3, with TRBD1 matching 7 bases. The sequence derives from a man in his forties or fifties in good health. Sequencing input: blood. In DNA, the CDR3 is TGTGCCAGCAGTTTACAGGGGCCCGTAGATACGCAGTATTTT. Amino acid sequence: CASSLQGPVDTQYF.